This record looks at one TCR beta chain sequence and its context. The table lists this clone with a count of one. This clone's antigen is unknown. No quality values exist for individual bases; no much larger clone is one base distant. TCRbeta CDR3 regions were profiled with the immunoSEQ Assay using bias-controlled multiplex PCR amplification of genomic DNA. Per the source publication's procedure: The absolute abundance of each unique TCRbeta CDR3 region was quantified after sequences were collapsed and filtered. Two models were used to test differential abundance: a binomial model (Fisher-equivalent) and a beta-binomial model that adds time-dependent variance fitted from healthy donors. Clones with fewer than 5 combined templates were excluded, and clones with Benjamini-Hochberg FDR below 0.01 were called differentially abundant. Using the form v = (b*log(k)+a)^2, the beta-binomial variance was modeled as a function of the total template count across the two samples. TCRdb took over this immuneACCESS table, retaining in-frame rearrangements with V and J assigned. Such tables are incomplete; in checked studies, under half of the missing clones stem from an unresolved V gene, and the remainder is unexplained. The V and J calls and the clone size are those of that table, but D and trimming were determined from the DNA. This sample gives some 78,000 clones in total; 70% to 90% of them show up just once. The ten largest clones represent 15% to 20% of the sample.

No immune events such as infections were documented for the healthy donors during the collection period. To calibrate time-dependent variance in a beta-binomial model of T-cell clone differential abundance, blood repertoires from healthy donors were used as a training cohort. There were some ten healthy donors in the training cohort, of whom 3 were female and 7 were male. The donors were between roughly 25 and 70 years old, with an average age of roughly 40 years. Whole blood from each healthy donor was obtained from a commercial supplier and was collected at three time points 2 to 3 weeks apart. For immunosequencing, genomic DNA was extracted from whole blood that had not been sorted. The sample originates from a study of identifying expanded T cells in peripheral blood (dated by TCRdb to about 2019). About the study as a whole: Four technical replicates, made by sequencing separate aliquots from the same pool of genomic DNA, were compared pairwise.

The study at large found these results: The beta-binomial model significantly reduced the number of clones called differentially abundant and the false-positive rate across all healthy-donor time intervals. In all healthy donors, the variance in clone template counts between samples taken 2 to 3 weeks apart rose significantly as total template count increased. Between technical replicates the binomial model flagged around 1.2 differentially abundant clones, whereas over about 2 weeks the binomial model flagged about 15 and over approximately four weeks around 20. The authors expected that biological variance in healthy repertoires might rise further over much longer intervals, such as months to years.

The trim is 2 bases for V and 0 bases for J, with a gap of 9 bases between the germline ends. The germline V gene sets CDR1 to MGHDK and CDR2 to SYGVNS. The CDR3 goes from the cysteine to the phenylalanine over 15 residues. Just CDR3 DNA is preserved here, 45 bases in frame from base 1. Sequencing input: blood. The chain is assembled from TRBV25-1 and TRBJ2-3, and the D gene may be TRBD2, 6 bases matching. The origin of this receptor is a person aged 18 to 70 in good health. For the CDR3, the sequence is CASSERRGSTDTQYF. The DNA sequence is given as TGTGCCAGCAGTGAACGGCGGGGTAGCACAGATACGCAGTATTTT.